Listed below are T cell receptor beta chains from one sample, sequenced in a study of spatial heterogeneity in lung cancer. Each CDR3 protein is one row after TCRdb ran MiXCR on the 5' RACE reads. The profile covers 35,000 or so distinct CDR3 sequences, with around 5.2% appearing a single time and around 28% taken by the ten largest. The specimen was PBMCs, collected at surgery. These receptors all stem from a female donor with early-stage non-small cell lung cancer. Both conserved end residues are part of each CDR3. The D gene is left open where the match is weak. Size is stated for part of the rows, as once, few or many counts, or as a class when the clone is expanded.

v_gene	d_gene	j_gene	abundance	CDR3aa	CDR3nt
TRBV7-2	NA	TRBJ1-5	many	CASSLNSNQPQHF	TGTGCCAGCAGCTTAAATAGCAATCAGCCCCAGCATTTT
TRBV20-1	TRBD1	TRBJ2-3	NA	CSAPGGGTDTQYF	TGCAGTGCTCCAGGGGGAGGCACAGATACGCAGTATTTT
TRBV9	TRBD1	TRBJ1-1	many	CASSAGTALDTEAFF	TGTGCCAGCAGCGCCGGGACAGCTCTTGACACTGAAGCTTTCTTT
TRBV2	NA	TRBJ1-3	NA	CASSRRLSSGNTIYF	TGTGCCAGCAGTCGACGACTTAGCTCTGGAAACACCATATATTTT
TRBV5-1	NA	TRBJ2-7	many	CASSRAGGTYEQYF	TGCGCCAGCAGTAGGGCAGGGGGGACCTACGAGCAGTACTTC
TRBV30	TRBD1	TRBJ2-4	NA	CAWSVGQGDIQYF	TGTGCCTGGAGTGTAGGACAGGGAGACATTCAGTACTTC
TRBV30	NA	TRBJ2-1	many	CAWSPQAFGEQFF	TGTGCCTGGAGTCCTCAAGCTTTCGGTGAGCAGTTCTTC
TRBV28	TRBD1	TRBJ2-7	many	CASSRDRYYEQYF	TGTGCCAGCTCAAGGGACAGATACTACGAGCAGTACTTC
TRBV7-6	NA	TRBJ2-3	many	CASSPLLDTQYF	TGTGCCAGCAGCCCTTTACTCGATACGCAGTATTTT
TRBV7-3	NA	TRBJ2-3	many	CASSNLGVGTDTQYF	TGTGCCAGCAGCAACCTGGGCGTCGGCACAGATACGCAGTATTTT
TRBV7-9	NA	TRBJ2-7	many	CASSPLPLVTYEQYF	TGTGCCAGCAGCCCACTCCCATTAGTGACCTACGAGCAGTACTTC
TRBV12-3/TRBV12-4	NA	TRBJ2-1	many	CASSLHSASNEQFF	TGTGCCAGCAGTTTACATTCCGCCAGCAATGAGCAGTTCTTC
TRBV7-3	TRBD1	TRBJ2-1	medium-sized	CASSLNQGAYNEQFF	TGTGCCAGCAGCCTTAATCAGGGGGCCTACAATGAGCAGTTCTTC
TRBV5-1	TRBD1	TRBJ2-3	many	CASSRKQGSTDTQYF	TGCGCCAGCAGCCGAAAACAGGGGAGCACAGATACGCAGTATTTT
TRBV5-1	NA	TRBJ2-1	few	CASTRDSGSYNEQFF	TGCGCCAGCACCCGGGACTCCGGCTCCTACAATGAGCAGTTCTTC
TRBV5-1	NA	TRBJ2-3	few	CASQDSRRVTDTQYF	TGCGCCAGCCAAGACTCTAGGAGGGTGACAGATACGCAGTATTTT
TRBV7-2	NA	TRBJ1-6	many	CASSPQRVLGSPLHF	TGTGCCAGCAGCCCCCAGAGGGTTTTGGGTTCACCCCTCCACTTT
TRBV18	NA	TRBJ1-5	many	CASSPLRDNQPQHF	TGTGCCAGCTCACCACTAAGGGACAATCAGCCCCAGCATTTT
TRBV13	NA	TRBJ2-3	many	CASSRQGGADTQYF	TGTGCCAGCAGTCGGCAGGGGGGCGCAGATACGCAGTATTTT
TRBV30	TRBD1	TRBJ2-2	many	CAWGGQVDTGELFF	TGTGCCTGGGGGGGACAGGTAGACACCGGGGAGCTGTTTTTT
TRBV7-9	NA	TRBJ2-4	many	CASSIGLAKNIQYF	TGTGCCAGCAGCATCGGCCTAGCCAAAAACATTCAGTACTTC
TRBV3-1	NA	TRBJ2-1	once	CASSRKTGSSSYNGQFF	TGTGCCAGCAGCCGGAAGACAGGTAGTAGCTCCTACAATGGGCAGTTCTTC
TRBV9	TRBD1	TRBJ2-7	NA	CASSAGTGEVYEQYF	TGTGCCAGCAGCGCCGGGACAGGGGAAGTTTACGAGCAGTACTTC
TRBV5-6	NA	TRBJ2-7	NA	CASSLLAYSYEQYF	TGTGCCAGCAGCTTGTTAGCGTACTCCTACGAGCAGTACTTC
TRBV24-1	TRBD1	TRBJ2-5	many	CATSEGGSETQYF	TGTGCCACCAGTGAAGGGGGCTCGGAGACCCAGTACTTC
TRBV10-2	NA	TRBJ2-5	many	CASSDLRGEETRYF	TGCGCCAGCAGTGATTTGAGGGGAGAAGAGACCCGGTACTTC
TRBV2	TRBD1	TRBJ2-1	many	CASSGGQSSYNEQFF	TGTGCCAGCAGTGGGGGACAGAGCTCCTACAATGAGCAGTTCTTC
TRBV10-2	NA	TRBJ2-3	many	CASSVGLEGDTQYF	TGCGCCAGCAGTGTGGGACTGGAGGGAGATACGCAGTATTTT
TRBV6-2/TRBV6-3	NA	TRBJ1-2	many	CASSYAGNGYTF	TGTGCCAGCAGTTACGCCGGGAATGGCTACACCTTC
TRBV12-3/TRBV12-4	NA	TRBJ2-5	many	CASSYSTRETQYF	TGTGCCAGCAGTTACTCGACCCGCGAGACCCAGTACTTC
TRBV5-4	TRBD1	TRBJ1-2	many	CASSLEDRVGYTF	TGTGCCAGCAGCTTGGAGGACAGGGTTGGCTACACCTTC
TRBV7-2	TRBD1	TRBJ2-5	NA	CASSGQGGLETQHF	TGTGCCAGCAGTGGACAGGGAGGATTGGAGACCCAGCACTTC
TRBV5-1	NA	TRBJ1-1	many	CASRRGWRINTEAFF	TGCGCCAGCAGACGGGGATGGCGGATCAACACTGAAGCTTTCTTT
TRBV2	NA	TRBJ1-5	NA	CASTMGYSNQPQHF	TGTGCCAGCACCATGGGTTATAGCAATCAGCCCCAGCATTTT
TRBV20-1	NA	TRBJ2-3	many	CSAAPLRGGGLADTQYF	TGCAGTGCTGCCCCCTTAAGGGGGGGAGGGTTAGCAGATACGCAGTATTTT
TRBV11-2	NA	TRBJ2-3	NA	CASSSIRLVSTDTQYF	TGTGCCAGCAGCTCAATCAGGCTCGTTAGCACAGATACGCAGTATTTT
TRBV11-2	NA	TRBJ2-1	many	CASSLEHLSGKQFF	TGTGCCAGCAGCTTAGAACACCTGAGTGGGAAGCAGTTCTTC
TRBV5-1	NA	TRBJ1-1	many	CASSAGSLNTEAFF	TGCGCCAGCAGCGCGGGGAGTTTGAACACTGAAGCTTTCTTT
TRBV20-1	NA	TRBJ1-1	many	CSASRRKGLGENTEAFF	TGCAGTGCTAGTAGAAGAAAGGGGTTAGGGGAGAACACTGAAGCTTTCTTT
TRBV27	NA	TRBJ1-6	many	CASSLFRLSPLHF	TGTGCCAGCAGTTTATTCAGGTTGTCACCCCTCCACTTT
TRBV5-1	NA	TRBJ2-2	few	CASSLVGGANTGELFF	TGCGCCAGCAGCTTGGTAGGTGGAGCAAACACCGGGGAGCTGTTTTTT
TRBV20-1	TRBD1	TRBJ1-2	many	CSARRTGSNYGYTF	TGCAGTGCCCGTCGGACAGGATCTAACTATGGCTACACCTTC
TRBV9	NA	TRBJ1-1	NA	CASSVEGQDTEAFF	TGTGCCAGCAGCGTAGAGGGGCAGGATACTGAAGCTTTCTTT
TRBV7-6	TRBD2	TRBJ2-6	few	CASSSYLTSGAISGANVLTF	TGTGCCAGCAGCTCCTATCTGACTAGCGGGGCCATCTCTGGGGCCAACGTCCTGACTTTC